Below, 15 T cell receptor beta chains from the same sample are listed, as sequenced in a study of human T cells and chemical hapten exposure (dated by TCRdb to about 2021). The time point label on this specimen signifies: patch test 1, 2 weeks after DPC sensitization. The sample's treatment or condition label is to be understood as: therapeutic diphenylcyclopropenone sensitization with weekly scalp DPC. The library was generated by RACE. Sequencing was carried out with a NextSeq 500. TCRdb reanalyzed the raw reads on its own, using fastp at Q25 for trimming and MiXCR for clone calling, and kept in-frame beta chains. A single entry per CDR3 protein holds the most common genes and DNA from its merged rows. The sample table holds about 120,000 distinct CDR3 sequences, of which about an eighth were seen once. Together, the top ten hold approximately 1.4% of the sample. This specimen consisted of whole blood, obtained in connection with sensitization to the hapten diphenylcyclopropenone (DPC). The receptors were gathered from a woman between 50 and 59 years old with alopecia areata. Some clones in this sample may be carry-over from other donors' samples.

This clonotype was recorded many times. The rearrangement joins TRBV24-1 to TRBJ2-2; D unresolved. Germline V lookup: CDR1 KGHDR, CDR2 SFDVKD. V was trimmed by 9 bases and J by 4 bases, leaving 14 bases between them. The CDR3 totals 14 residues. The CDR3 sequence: CATRGWGGTGELFF. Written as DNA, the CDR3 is TGTGCCACCCGTGGCTGGGGTGGCACCGGGGAGCTGTTTTTT.

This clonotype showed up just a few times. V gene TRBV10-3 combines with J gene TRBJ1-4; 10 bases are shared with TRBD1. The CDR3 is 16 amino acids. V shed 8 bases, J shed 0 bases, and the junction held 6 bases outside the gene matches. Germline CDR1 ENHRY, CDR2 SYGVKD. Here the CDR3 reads CAIGGQGISTNEKLFF. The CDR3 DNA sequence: TGTGCCATCGGGGGACAGGGGATTTCAACTAATGAAAAACTGTTTTTT.

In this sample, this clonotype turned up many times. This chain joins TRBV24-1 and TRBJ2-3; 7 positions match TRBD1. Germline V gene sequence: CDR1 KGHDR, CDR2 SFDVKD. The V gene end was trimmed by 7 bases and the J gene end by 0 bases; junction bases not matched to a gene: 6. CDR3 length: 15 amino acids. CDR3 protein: CATSATGVSTDTQYF. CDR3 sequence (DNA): TGTGCCACCAGCGCAACAGGGGTTAGCACAGATACGCAGTATTTT.

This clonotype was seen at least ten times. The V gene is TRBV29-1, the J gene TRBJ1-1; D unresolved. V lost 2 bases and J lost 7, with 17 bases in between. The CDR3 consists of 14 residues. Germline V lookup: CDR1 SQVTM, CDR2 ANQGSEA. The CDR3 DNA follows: TGCAGCGTTGAATCTTTCCCCGGCCCAAATGAAGCTTTCTTT. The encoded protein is CSVESFPGPNEAFF.

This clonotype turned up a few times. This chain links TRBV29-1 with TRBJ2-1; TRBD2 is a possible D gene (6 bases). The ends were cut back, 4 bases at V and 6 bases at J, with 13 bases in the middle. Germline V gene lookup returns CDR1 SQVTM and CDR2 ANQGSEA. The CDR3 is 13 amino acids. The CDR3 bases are TGCAGCGTTGGACGGGGGAAACTCAATGAGCAGTTCTTC. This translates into CSVGRGKLNEQFF.

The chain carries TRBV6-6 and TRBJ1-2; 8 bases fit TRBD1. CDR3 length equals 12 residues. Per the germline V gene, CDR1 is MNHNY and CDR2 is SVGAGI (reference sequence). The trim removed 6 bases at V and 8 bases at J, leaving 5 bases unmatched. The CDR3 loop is CASSRTGKGYTF. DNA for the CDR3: TGTGCCAGCAGCCGGACAGGGAAAGGCTACACCTTC.

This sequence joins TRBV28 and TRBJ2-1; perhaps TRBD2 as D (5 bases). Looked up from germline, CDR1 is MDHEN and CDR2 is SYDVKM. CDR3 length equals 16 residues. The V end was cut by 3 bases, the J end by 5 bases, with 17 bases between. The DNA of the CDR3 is TGTGCCAGCAGTTTCCTACTAGTTGGAGGTCACAATGAGCAGTTCTTC. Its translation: CASSFLLVGGHNEQFF.

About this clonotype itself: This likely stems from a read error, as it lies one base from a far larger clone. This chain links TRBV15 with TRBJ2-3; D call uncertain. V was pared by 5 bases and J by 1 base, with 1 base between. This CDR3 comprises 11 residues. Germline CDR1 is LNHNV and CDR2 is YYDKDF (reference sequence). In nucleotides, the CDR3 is TGTGCCACCAGCCGCACAGATACGCAGTATTTT. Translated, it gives CATSRTDTQYF.

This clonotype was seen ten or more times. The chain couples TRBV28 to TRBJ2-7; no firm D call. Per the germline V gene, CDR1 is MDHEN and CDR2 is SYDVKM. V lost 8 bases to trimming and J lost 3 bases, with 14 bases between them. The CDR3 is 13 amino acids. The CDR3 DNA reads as TGTGCCAGCCAGACTCACAATCACTACGAGCAGTACTTC. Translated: CASQTHNHYEQYF.

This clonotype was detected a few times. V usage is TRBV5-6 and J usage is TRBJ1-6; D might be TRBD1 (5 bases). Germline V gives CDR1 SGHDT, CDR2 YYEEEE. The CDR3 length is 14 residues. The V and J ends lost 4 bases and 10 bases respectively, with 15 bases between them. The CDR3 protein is CASSPTGLESPLHF. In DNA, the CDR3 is TGTGCCAGCAGCCCCACAGGTTTGGAATCACCCCTCCACTTT.

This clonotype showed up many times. CDR3 sequence (DNA): TGTGCCAGCAGTTCAACCGACGGGGGCCGGGGGGACACTGAAGCTTTCTTT. It is translated as CASSSTDGGRGDTEAFF. This chain joins TRBV12-3 or TRBV12-4 and TRBJ1-1; tentatively, D is TRBD1 (6 bases). V gave up 4 bases and J gave up 3 bases, with 21 bases separating them. The CDR3 totals 17 residues.

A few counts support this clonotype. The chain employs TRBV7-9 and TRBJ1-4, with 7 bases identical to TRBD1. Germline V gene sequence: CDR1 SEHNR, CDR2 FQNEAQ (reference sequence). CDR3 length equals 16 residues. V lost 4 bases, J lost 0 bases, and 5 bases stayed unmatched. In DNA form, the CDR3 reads TGTGCCAGCAGCTCCACTGGACAGGCAACTAATGAAAAACTGTTTTTT. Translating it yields CASSSTGQATNEKLFF.

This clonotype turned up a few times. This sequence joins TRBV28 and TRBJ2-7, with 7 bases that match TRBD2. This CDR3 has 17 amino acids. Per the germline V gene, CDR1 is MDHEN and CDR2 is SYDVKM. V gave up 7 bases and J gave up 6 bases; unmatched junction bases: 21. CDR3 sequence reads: CASTRRGAGTMAVEQYF. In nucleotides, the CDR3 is TGTGCCAGCACCCGACGGGGAGCCGGGACTATGGCCGTCGAGCAGTACTTC.

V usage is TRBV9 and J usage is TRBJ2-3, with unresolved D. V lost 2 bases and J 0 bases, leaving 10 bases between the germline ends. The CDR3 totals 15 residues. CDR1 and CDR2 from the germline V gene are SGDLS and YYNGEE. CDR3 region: CASSVRVLSTDTQYF. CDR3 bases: TGTGCCAGCAGCGTCCGGGTCCTAAGCACAGATACGCAGTATTTT.

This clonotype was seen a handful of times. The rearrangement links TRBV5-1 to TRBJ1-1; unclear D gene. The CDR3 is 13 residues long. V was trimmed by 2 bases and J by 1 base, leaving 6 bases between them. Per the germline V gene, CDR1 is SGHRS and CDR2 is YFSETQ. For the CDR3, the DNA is TGCGCCAGCAGCTTTGGACCGAACACTGAAGCTTTCTTT. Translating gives CASSFGPNTEAFF.